Only a few counts were recorded for the clone carrying this T cell receptor (beta chain). Its specificity is unknown. Germline loops: CDR1 SGHRS, CDR2 YFSETQ. After removal of 3 bases from V and 5 bases from J, the junction contained 8 bases not matched to a gene. CDR3 length equals 16 residues. Combining a sample-barcoded 5' primer with a J-beta primer mix, a second PCR ran for about 7 to 12 cycles. A single record per CDR3 protein comes from TCRdb applying MiXCR to the 5' RACE reads. The sample yields about 1,800,000 distinct CDR3 sequences, about 30% seen once. Extracted total RNA amounted to at least 5.5 micrograms for each sample. This sample is part of a study of blood T cells in healthy people across ages. Study-wide results and caveats: Diversity figures derived from one million T cells were judged to underestimate the true value. The CMV status of each donor remained undetermined, and this could have confounded shifts in expanded clonotypes.

This receptor was identified in a woman between 25 and 40 years old in good health. The sequencing sample was made of blood. The genes are TRBV5-1 and TRBJ2-3; 11 nucleotides line up with TRBD2. For the CDR3, the DNA is TGCGCCAGCAGCTACTATAGCGGGGGGGCCGTAGATACGCAGTATTTT. This translates into CASSYYSGGAVDTQYF.